This T cell receptor (beta chain) was found in a study of shared clonotypes between healthy human individuals. Method: immunoSEQ multiplex PCR; TCRdb's copy keeps in-frame clones and lacks some. The sample lists a few million clones; approximately 94% were seen once. V shed 6 bases and J 6 bases; nucleotides not matched to a gene: 10. The germline V gene encodes CDR1 MNHEY and CDR2 SVGAGI. The CDR3 extends over 15 amino acids. V and J are TRBV6-5 and TRBJ1-5, with TRBD1 matching over 8 bases. The sequence came from a man aged 18 to 29 in good health. Sequenced material: naive CD4+ T cells sorted from blood. Noted subset: CD45RA+ positively selected. CDR3 DNA sequence: TGTGCCAGCAGACACGACAGGGGAGAGAGTCAGCCCCAGCATTTT. Translating gives CASRHDRGESQPQHF.